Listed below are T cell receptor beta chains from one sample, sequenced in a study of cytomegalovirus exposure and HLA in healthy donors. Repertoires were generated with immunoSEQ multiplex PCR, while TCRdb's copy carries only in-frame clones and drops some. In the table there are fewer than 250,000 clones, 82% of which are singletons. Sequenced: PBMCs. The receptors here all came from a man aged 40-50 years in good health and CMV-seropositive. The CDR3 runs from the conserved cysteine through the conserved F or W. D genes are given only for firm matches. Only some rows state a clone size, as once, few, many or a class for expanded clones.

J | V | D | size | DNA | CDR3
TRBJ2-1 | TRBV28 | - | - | TGTGCCAGCAGTTTGTGGCGGGACAGCCTGTACAATGAGCAGTTCTTC | CASSLWRDSLYNEQFF
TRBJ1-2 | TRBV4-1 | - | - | TGCGCCAGCAGCCACCCTTTCGGGGATCAGAATGGCTACACCTTC | CASSHPFGDQNGYTF
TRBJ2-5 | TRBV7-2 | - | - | TGTGCCAGCAGCTTAGGGGGCAGGGCGACAGAGACCCAGTACTTC | CASSLGGRATETQYF
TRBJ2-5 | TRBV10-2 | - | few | TGCGCCAGCAGTGGATCGGGGCAAGAGACCCAGTACTTC | CASSGSGQETQYF
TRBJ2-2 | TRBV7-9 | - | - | TGTGCCAGCAGCTTATCCTTCCTCGGGGCCGGGGAGCTGTTTTTT | CASSLSFLGAGELFF
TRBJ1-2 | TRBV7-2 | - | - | TGTGCCAGCAGCTTAGGACAGAGCTATGGCTACACCTTC | CASSLGQSYGYTF
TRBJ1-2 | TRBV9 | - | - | TGTGCCAGCAGCGGCCCGTTGCAGGGGATCTATGGCTACACCTTC | CASSGPLQGIYGYTF
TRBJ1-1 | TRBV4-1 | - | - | TGCGCCAGCAGCCGCCCAGGGGCGGTGAACACTGAAGCTTTCTTT | CASSRPGAVNTEAFF
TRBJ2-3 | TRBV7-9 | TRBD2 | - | TGTGCCAGCAGCCCTAGGTGGGCTAGCGGGAATACAGATACGCAGTATTTT | CASSPRWASGNTDTQYF
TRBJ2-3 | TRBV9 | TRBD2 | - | TGTGCCAGCAGCCTACGACTAGCAACTAGCACAGATACGCAGTATTTT | CASSLRLATSTDTQYF
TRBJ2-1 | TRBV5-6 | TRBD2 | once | TGTGCCAGCAGCTTGGCCGGCGGGAGGGCACATGAGCAGTTCTTC | CASSLAGGRAHEQFF
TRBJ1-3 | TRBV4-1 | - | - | TGCGCCAGCAGCCAAGATGCGTACAGCTACTCTGGAAACACCATATATTTT | CASSQDAYSYSGNTIYF
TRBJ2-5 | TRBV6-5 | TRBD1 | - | TGTGCCAGCAGTTACTCCGGACAGGGGCGGGGAGAGACCCAGTACTTC | CASSYSGQGRGETQYF
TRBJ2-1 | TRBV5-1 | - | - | TGCGCCAGCAGCTTGGACACAGGCAATGAGCAGTTCTTC | CASSLDTGNEQFF
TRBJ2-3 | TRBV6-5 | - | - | TGTGCCAGCAGTTACTCGTTAGGGGAACATACGCAGTATTTT | CASSYSLGEHTQYF
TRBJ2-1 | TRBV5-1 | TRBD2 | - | TGCGCCAGCAGCTTCCCAGCGGGAGATAATGAGCAGTTCTTC | CASSFPAGDNEQFF
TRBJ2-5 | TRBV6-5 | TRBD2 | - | TGTGCCAGCAGTTACTCGACGGTGGGAGGGGAGACCCAGTACTTC | CASSYSTVGGETQYF
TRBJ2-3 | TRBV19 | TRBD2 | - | TGTGCCAGTAGTATAGGGCAGACTAGCGGTCGCACAGATACGCAGTATTTT | CASSIGQTSGRTDTQYF
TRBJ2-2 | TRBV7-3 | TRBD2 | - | TGTGCCAGCAGCTTAGTGCGGGAGAGGAACACCGGGGAGCTGTTTTTT | CASSLVRERNTGELFF
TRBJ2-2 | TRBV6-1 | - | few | TGTGCCACCTCATTTGGAGGGAGGCACACCGGGGAGCTGTTTTTT | CATSFGGRHTGELFF
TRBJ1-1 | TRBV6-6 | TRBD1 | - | TGTGCCAGCTACTGGACCGGGACAGACTACACTGAAGCTTTCTTT | CASYWTGTDYTEAFF
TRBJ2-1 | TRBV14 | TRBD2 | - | TGTGCCAGCAGCCAAGACGGGCTAGCGGGAGGGCCTCGGAATGAGCAGTTCTTC | CASSQDGLAGGPRNEQFF
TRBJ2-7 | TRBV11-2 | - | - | TGTGCCAGCGGGGCCCTCAACCGGTTTGGCGAGCAGTACTTC | CASGALNRFGEQYF
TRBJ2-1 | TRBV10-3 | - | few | TGTGCCATCAGTAGCCCTGGCTCAAAAGCTAGTGGCTCCTACAATGAGCAGTTCTTC | CAISSPGSKASGSYNEQFF
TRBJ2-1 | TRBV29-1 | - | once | TGCAGCGTCGAGCGGGTATACAATGAGCAGTTCTTC | CSVERVYNEQFF
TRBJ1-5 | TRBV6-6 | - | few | TGTGCCAGCAGTTACGGACAACTCAATCAGCCCCAGCATTTT | CASSYGQLNQPQHF
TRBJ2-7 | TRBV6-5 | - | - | TGTGCCAGCAGTTATAGGCAGACAATACGACGCGAGCAGTACTTC | CASSYRQTIRREQYF
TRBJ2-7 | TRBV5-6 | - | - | TGTGCCAGCAGCTGGACTACCGGGGAGCAGTACTTC | CASSWTTGEQYF
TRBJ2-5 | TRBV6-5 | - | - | TGTGCCAGCAGCTTCCTCGGGGAGACCCAGTACTTC | CASSFLGETQYF
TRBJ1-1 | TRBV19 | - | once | TGTGCCAGTAGTAGTCCAGGCGCTACGAACACTGAAGCTTTCTTT | CASSSPGATNTEAFF
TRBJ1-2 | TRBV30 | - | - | TGTGCCTGGAGCCGGGGGGACCGCGGCTACACCTTC | CAWSRGDRGYTF
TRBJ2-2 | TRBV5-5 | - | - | TGTGCCAGCAGCCCCTTAGGAGACGGGGAGCTGTTTTTT | CASSPLGDGELFF
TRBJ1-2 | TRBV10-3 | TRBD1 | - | TGTGCCATCACCGCCTCCAGGGGGCTAGGCTATGGCTACACCTTC | CAITASRGLGYGYTF
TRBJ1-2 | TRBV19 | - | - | TGTGCCAGTAGTATAGCGTGGGCACTTAACTATGGCTACACCTTC | CASSIAWALNYGYTF
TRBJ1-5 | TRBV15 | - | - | TGTGCCACCAGCAGAGAGGCAGGGTTAGGCAATCAGCCCCAGCATTTT | CATSREAGLGNQPQHF
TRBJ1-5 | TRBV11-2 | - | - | TGTGCCAGCAGCTTAGCCGGGAATCAGCCCCAGCATTTT | CASSLAGNQPQHF
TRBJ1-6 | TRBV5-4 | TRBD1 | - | TGTGCCAGCGTCGGACAGGGGAGGAATTCACCCCTCCACTTT | CASVGQGRNSPLHF
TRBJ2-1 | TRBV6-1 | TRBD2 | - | TGTGCCAGCAGATCCGGGACTAGCGGCTACAATGAGCAGTTCTTC | CASRSGTSGYNEQFF
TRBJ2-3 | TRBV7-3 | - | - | TGTGCCAGCGCAGTGGCAGTCACAGATACGCAGTATTTT | CASAVAVTDTQYF
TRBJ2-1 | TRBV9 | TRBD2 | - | TGTGCCAGCAGCTCTAGCGGTCCTGAGCAGTTCTTC | CASSSSGPEQFF
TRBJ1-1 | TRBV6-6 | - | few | TGTGCCAGCAAGAAGGGGGAAAGTGAAGCTTTCTTT | CASKKGESEAFF
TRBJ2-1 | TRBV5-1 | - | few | TGCGCCAGCAGCCTAAGTGTCCGTTACAATGAGCAGTTCTTC | CASSLSVRYNEQFF
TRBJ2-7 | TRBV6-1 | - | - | TGTGCCAGCAGTGAAGTACAATTTTCCAGGTTCTACGAGCAGTACTTC | CASSEVQFSRFYEQYF
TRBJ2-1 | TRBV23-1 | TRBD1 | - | TGCGCCAGCAGTCACTACCGGACAGGGCTTGGCTCCTACAATGAGCAGTTCTTC | CASSHYRTGLGSYNEQFF
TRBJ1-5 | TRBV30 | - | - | TGTGCCTGGAGTCCCGACAGGCGGCAGCCCCAGCATTTT | CAWSPDRRQPQHF
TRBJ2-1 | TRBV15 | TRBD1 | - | TGTGCCACCAGCAGAGGGGACAGCCAAAATGAGCAGTTCTTC | CATSRGDSQNEQFF